The source of this TCR beta chain is a study of blood T cell repertoires in COVID-19 (dated by TCRdb to 2020 to 2022). Regarding the study in general: Samples covering the acute and convalescent phases of COVID-19 were provided by collaborators in the United States, Italy and Spain. The repertoires were made available in a free public database intended to serve as a resource for research on the immune response to SARS-CoV-2. The prospective study material was composed of cDNA or gDNA derived from T cells, B-cell-depleted T cells, or PBMCs. Deeply sampled blood TCRbeta repertoires from subjects exposed to, actively infected with, or recovered from COVID-19 were included in the dataset. The sample metadata nearly always contained a de-identified subject ID, COVID-19 status, age in years and sex. HLA class I and class II types, where available, came from metadata supplied by the sample provider rather than from assay-based typing. The samples were drawn from the first 160 participants of the ongoing ImmuneRACE study and from under 1,500 subjects provided by 6 global collaborators. Overall study outcomes, separate from this receptor: The quantity of clinical and demographic metadata differed by source and by participant and was supplied without curation.

To note about this clone: It has no known antigen specificity. No base quality information exists; no much larger clone differs at one position.

V and J are trimmed by 0 bases and 10 bases, and the gene matches miss 10 bases of the junction. Inclusive of the bounding cysteine and phenylalanine, the CDR3 is 16 residues long. Only the CDR3 DNA stays, 48 bases, in frame from base 1. Looking up the germline V gene yields CDR1 SGHTA and CDR2 FQGTGA. TCRbeta CDR3 regions were amplified from genomic DNA using the immunoSEQ Assay, a bias-controlled multiplex PCR. Concerning the study's data processing: Within the assay, amplification of reference gene primers was used to estimate how many nucleated cells each sample contained. To quantify the absolute abundance of each unique TCRbeta CDR3 rearrangement, sequence reads were collapsed and filtered. Productive Simpson clonality was computed per sample as the square root of Simpson's diversity index over productive rearrangements. TCRdb obtained this table from immuneACCESS and retained in-frame rearrangements with V and J assigned. These tables miss some clones; where compared with another copy, unresolved V genes account for less than half of the shortfall, and the remainder is unexplained. V and J calls and clone size are copied from that table; D and trimming were computed from the DNA. This sample holds 250,000 or so clones; 86% were observed only once. The top ten clonotypes cover 2% to 2.5% of the sample.

Participants in the prospective study were enrolled through a virtual design, were aged about 18 to 100 years, and lived in roughly 26 United States geographic areas. To assign participants to cohorts, the prospective study relied on clinical history that participants themselves reported in a screening survey and a study questionnaire. Recovered participants in ImmuneRACE Cohort 3 were defined as having two consecutive negative NP/OP PCR tests, clearance from a healthcare professional, or resolution of symptoms. Mobile phlebotomists in the prospective study collected whole blood, serum and a nasopharyngeal or oropharyngeal swab from every participant. Prospective study participants could optionally give additional blood draws and questionnaires over a roughly two-month period. Prospective study blood samples were shipped either frozen or at room temperature before DNA extraction.

The TCR comes from a woman aged 50 to 60 who had recovered from COVID-19. Source material: PBMCs or T cells enriched from blood (not recorded which). In this chain, TRBV7-3 is recombined with TRBJ2-1; 9 bases in the middle match TRBD2. The sequenced DNA is TGTGCCAGCAGCTTAACGGGCGGCGGGGGGGCCCGCGAGCAGTTCTTC. Translated, this gives CASSLTGGGGAREQFF.